Reported below is one T cell receptor beta chain. Clones were read by immunoSEQ multiplex PCR, and TCRdb kept only the in-frame ones, dropping some. The data hold tens of thousands of clones, with about nine tenths observed a single time. This record comes from a study of Tregs in tolerant kidney transplant recipients. The nonmyeloablative bone marrow transplants came from related graft donors, with transient mixed chimerism. CDR1 SGHTA and CDR2 FQGNSA come from the germline V gene. The CDR3 contains 15 residues. V dropped 7 bases and J dropped 9 bases, with 21 bases sitting between them. Material: CD8+ T cells from blood (PBMCs), obtained 24 months after the transplant. V usage is TRBV7-2 and J usage is TRBJ2-2; a possible D gene is TRBD2 (5 bases). The receptor comes from a human patient who received a combined kidney and bone marrow transplant. Some of the T cells may derive from the graft donor. CDR3 nucleotides: TGTGCCAGCACGCCCGGACTCTCATCATCGCGGGAGCTGTTTTTT. Its protein product is CASTPGLSSSRELFF.